These 28 T cell receptor beta chains came from one sample sequenced in a study of regulatory T cells in long-lasting Graves disease (dated by TCRdb to about 2021). Library construction relied on multiplex PCR. The sample was run on an Illumina HiSeq 4000. CDR3 regions were amplified by Arm-PCR with iRepertoire HTBI primers to construct TCR beta libraries. TCRdb redid the processing of the public reads, applying fastp at Q25 and MiXCR, and retained in-frame beta chains. Rows merge per CDR3 protein into single entries with the most common DNA and genes. The sample table contains hundreds of thousands of distinct CDR3 sequences; only one count was recorded for roughly a fifth of them. Over 6% of the sample lies in the top ten. The time point label, read with the paper, signifies: persistent/refractory GD, antithyroid drugs over 5 years with positive TRAb. RNA was extracted from PBMCs in TRIzol for both TCR sequencing and RNA sequencing.

This material consisted of peripheral blood mononuclear cells (PBMCs), taken when the disease was refractory, from a patient treated with antithyroid drugs. These receptors were collected from a female donor with Graves disease.

At least ten counts were recorded for this clonotype. The gene calls are TRBV13 and TRBJ2-5, with TRBD2 matching 7 bases. V lost 5 bases, J lost 4 bases, and 13 bases stayed unmatched. CDR1 is PRHDT, CDR2 FYEKMQ, per germline (reference sequence). This CDR3 contains 16 residues. CDR3 sequence: CASSRRGIWEAETQYF. CDR3 nucleotides: TGTGCCAGCAGCAGGCGGGGGATCTGGGAGGCAGAGACCCAGTACTTC.

This clonotype was seen only a few times. The chain couples TRBV7-3 to TRBJ1-1; maybe TRBD1 (6 bases). Trimming took off 5 bases at V and 5 bases at J, with 15 bases between the two ends. The V gene's germline CDR1 is SGHTA and CDR2 FQGTGA. The CDR3 covers 14 residues. In DNA, the CDR3 is TGTGCCAGCAGCCCAAGGGGGGCCCTTACTGAAGCTTTCTTT. It translates to CASSPRGALTEAFF. Combining the CDR3 with reference TRBV7-3 and TRBJ1-1 gives the whole variable domain GAGVSQTPSNKVTEKGKYVELRCDPISGHTALYWYRQSLGQGPEFLIYFQGTGAADDSGLPNDRFFAVRPEGSVSTLKIQRTERGDSAVYLCASSPRGALTEAFFGQGTRLTVV.

This chain uses TRBV19 with TRBJ1-5, with 7 bases aligning to TRBD1. Germline V gene data show CDR1 as LNHDA and CDR2 as SQIVND (reference sequence). The ends lost 7 bases at V and 2 bases at J; junction bases unmatched: 8. The CDR3 loop spans 15 amino acids. The CDR3 is CASTDDREGNQPQHF. For the CDR3, the DNA is TGTGCCAGTACCGACGACAGGGAAGGCAATCAGCCCCAGCATTTT. Full variable domain (outside the CDR3, taken from reference TRBV19 and TRBJ1-5): DGGITQSPKYLFRKEGQNVTLSCEQNLNHDAMYWYRQDPGQGLRLIYYSQIVNDFQKGDIAEGYSVSREKKESFPLTVTSAQKNPTAFYLCASTDDREGNQPQHFGDGTRLSIL.

The rearrangement joins TRBV20-1 to TRBJ2-7; no clear D gene. This CDR3 is 14 amino acids long. The V end lost 0 bases, the J end lost 3 bases, and 12 bases lay between the germline ends. From germline, CDR1 is DFQATT and CDR2 SNEGSKA (reference sequence). The CDR3 here is CSARDRWVYYEQYF. Written as DNA, the CDR3 is TGCAGTGCTAGAGATCGGTGGGTCTACTACGAGCAGTACTTC.

This clonotype was counted many times. V and J are TRBV7-2 and TRBJ2-3; D is ambiguous. V was shortened by 1 base and J by 4 bases, with 12 bases between the two germline ends. The germline CDR1 and CDR2 sequences are SGHTA and FQGNSA. The CDR3 covers 15 residues. The CDR3 nucleotides are TGTGCCAGCAGCTTAGTTACGGGTGGGGCAGATACGCAGTATTTT. Translated: CASSLVTGGADTQYF.

In its sample, this clonotype was seen many times. The J gene is TRBJ2-5, the V gene TRBV2, with D possibly matching TRBD1 (6 bases). Germline V CDR1 and CDR2: SNHLY, FYNNEI. Trimming pared 6 bases from V and 0 bases from J, leaving 11 bases between. This CDR3 region has 14 residues. The CDR3 reads CASSLTGYQETQYF. The CDR3, as DNA: TGTGCCAGCAGCTTAACAGGGTACCAAGAGACCCAGTACTTC.

This clonotype has at least ten counts. The chain uses TRBV27 and TRBJ1-2; TRBD1 matches 7 bases. V shed 0 bases, J shed 2 bases, and the junction held 0 bases outside the gene matches. The CDR3 length is 14 residues. Germline V gene sequence: CDR1 MNHEY, CDR2 SMNVEV (reference sequence). For the CDR3, the DNA is TGTGCCAGCAGTTTATCGGGACAGAACTATGGCTACACCTTC. Protein product: CASSLSGQNYGYTF.

V is TRBV20-1 and J is TRBJ1-5; TRBD1 agrees at 9 bases. The germline CDR1 and CDR2 sequences are DFQATT and SNEGSKA (reference sequence). The ends lost 4 bases at V and 5 bases at J; junction bases unmatched: 9. CDR3 length: 15 residues. The CDR3 loop reads CSAIRGQGGDQPQHF. The CDR3 DNA reads as TGCAGTGCTATAAGGGGACAGGGAGGGGATCAGCCCCAGCATTTT.

About this clonotype itself: Being one base from a much bigger clone, this may be a read error. This sequence joins TRBV6-1 and TRBJ2-5; D gene ambiguous. Germline values: CDR1 MNHNS, CDR2 SASEGT. Deletions cut 7 bases from V and 2 bases from J, with 2 bases between. This CDR3 spans 10 amino acids. The DNA for the CDR3 is TGTGCCAGCAATCAAGAGACCCAGTACTTC. The encoded protein is CASNQETQYF.

The rearrangement joins TRBV7-2 to TRBJ1-2; a possible D gene is TRBD1 (5 bases). V was cut by 5 bases and J by 8 bases, with 15 bases left in between. The CDR3 totals 13 residues. The V gene's germline CDR1 is SGHTA and CDR2 FQGNSA. The CDR3 DNA reads TGTGCCAGCAGCCGGGGAGCGGGGGTAGGCTACACCTTC. Its protein product is CASSRGAGVGYTF.

This clonotype has ten or more counts. The CDR3 reads CASSPPATGGIIPQHF. For the CDR3, the DNA is TGTGCCAGCAGTCCTCCGGCGACAGGGGGAATCATACCCCAGCATTTT. The rearrangement links TRBV28 to TRBJ1-5; TRBD1 aligns across 9 bases. Germline CDR1 reads MDHEN; CDR2 reads SYDVKM. After removal of 5 bases from V and 10 bases from J, the junction contained 15 bases not matched to a gene. The CDR3 loop spans 16 amino acids. Based on the CDR3 plus reference TRBV28 and TRBJ1-5, the full variable domain is DVKVTQSSRYLVKRTGEKVFLECVQDMDHENMFWYRQDPGLGLRLIYFSYDVKMKEKGDIPEGYSVSREKKERFSLILESASTNQTSMYLCASSPPATGGIIPQHFGDGTRLSIL.

In this sample, this clonotype turned up many times. J is TRBJ2-7 and V is TRBV28, with D tentatively TRBD1 or TRBD2 (5 bases each). With 7 bases removed from V and 9 bases from J, the gap between germline ends came to 19 bases. The CDR3 contains 13 residues. Germline V CDR1 and CDR2: MDHEN, SYDVKM. CDR3 bases: TGTGCCAGCAAAACACCAGGGACCCTGGTGCAGTACTTC. Its protein product is CASKTPGTLVQYF.

This clonotype has only a few counts. A clone one base away is much larger, so this may be a read error. The chain has TRBV12-3 or TRBV12-4 and TRBJ2-7, with 15 bases fitting TRBD2. Losses at the gene ends were 7 bases for V and 1 base for J; bases not matched to a gene: 11. This CDR3 region has 18 residues. The CDR3 reads CASNSGLAGGTTSYEQYF. DNA for the CDR3: TGTGCCAGCAATTCGGGACTAGCGGGAGGCACAACGTCCTACGAGCAGTACTTC.

Notes on this clonotype: A read error may explain this, as a much larger clone is one base away. V usage is TRBV7-2 and J usage is TRBJ1-5; D is uncertain. The germline CDR1 and CDR2 sequences are SGHTA and FQGNSA. The V and J ends lost 2 bases and 2 bases respectively, with 7 bases between them. The CDR3 spans 14 residues. In nucleotides, the CDR3 is TGTGCCAGCAGCTTAACGCCTGGCAATCAGCCCCAGCATTTT. As protein: CASSLTPGNQPQHF.

This chain uses TRBV4-3 with TRBJ1-5; no definite D call. Germline V CDR1 and CDR2: LGHNA, YSLEER. Deletions cut 0 bases from V and 9 bases from J, with 12 bases between. The CDR3 consists of 14 residues. The CDR3 DNA reads as TGCGCCAGCAGCCAAGATACACCTACCCGGCCCCAGCATTTT. Protein product: CASSQDTPTRPQHF.

V usage is TRBV7-9 and J usage is TRBJ1-2; no definite D call. V shed 1 base and J shed 4 bases, with 10 bases lying between them. Germline V gene lookup returns CDR1 SEHNR and CDR2 FQNEAQ (reference sequence). This CDR3 has 14 residues. CDR3 in DNA: TGTGCCAGCAGCTTAGAGATAGGAGTCTATGGCTACACCTTC. This translates into CASSLEIGVYGYTF.

CDR3 loop: CASSIVNGEETQYF. CDR3 DNA: TGTGCCAGTAGTATAGTCAACGGGGAGGAGACCCAGTACTTC. The chain combines TRBV19 with TRBJ2-5, with D possibly being TRBD2 (5 bases). V dropped 1 base and J dropped 5 bases, with 11 bases sitting between them. Germline CDR1 and CDR2: LNHDA and SQIVND (reference sequence). CDR3 length: 14 amino acids.

Points on this clonotype: This clone may be a read error of a much larger clone one base away. The genes are TRBV6-1 and TRBJ1-1; 11 nucleotides match TRBD1. The V gene's germline CDR1 is MNHNS and CDR2 SASEGT. With V trimmed by 5 bases and J by 1 base, 3 bases remained unmatched. This CDR3 has 15 amino acids. DNA of the CDR3: TGTGCCAGCAGTACCGGGACAGGGGGGAACACTGAAGCTTTCTTT. It yields the protein CASSTGTGGNTEAFF.

This clonotype was observed many times. This chain links TRBV12-3 or TRBV12-4 with TRBJ1-1; D is perhaps TRBD1 (5 bases). Trimming removed 7 bases at V and 2 bases at J, with 17 bases between. The CDR3 totals 15 residues. In DNA, the CDR3 is TGTGCCAGCACCCAACGGGGCGGCTTCAACACTGAAGCTTTCTTT. Protein: CASTQRGGFNTEAFF.

This clonotype occurred a few times. V is TRBV6-1 and J is TRBJ1-5; D gene ambiguous. V was trimmed by 2 bases and J by 3 bases, leaving 11 bases between them. Germline V gene lookup returns CDR1 MNHNS and CDR2 SASEGT. The length of the CDR3 is 15 residues. CDR3 residues: CASSEIRAPNQPQHF. The CDR3 region has the DNA TGTGCCAGCAGTGAAATACGGGCCCCCAATCAGCCCCAGCATTTT.

Remarks on this clonotype: A read error is likely, as this CDR3 ends without the conserved phenylalanine or tryptophan. J is TRBJ2-7 and V is TRBV4-3; D is undetermined. Trimming left V 4 bases short and J 2 bases short, with 18 bases between. The CDR3 has 16 residues. Germline CDR1 and CDR2: LGHNA and YSLEER. CDR3 DNA: TGCGCCAGCAGCCCAGCCGAGACTGAAACAGCCTACGAGCAGTACTCC. The encoded protein is CASSPAETETAYEQYS.

Only one count was recorded for this clonotype. The V gene is TRBV24-1, the J gene TRBJ2-5; either TRBD1 or TRBD2 may fit D (5 bases each). CDR3 length: 16 amino acids. V dropped 4 bases and J dropped 1 base, with 15 bases sitting between them. Germline V CDR1 and CDR2: KGHDR, SFDVKD. DNA for the CDR3: TGTGCCACCAGTGACTACAACCGGGACGGCCAAGAGACCCAGTACTTC. As protein: CATSDYNRDGQETQYF.

The chain employs TRBV30 and TRBJ2-7, with 10 nucleotides matching TRBD1. With 3 bases clipped from V and 2 bases from J, the junction kept 10 bases outside the gene matches. CDR3 length equals 16 residues. Germline V gene sequence: CDR1 GTSNPN, CDR2 SVGIG (reference sequence). The CDR3 sequence is CAWRETGGRNAYEQYF. The CDR3 DNA is TGTGCCTGGAGGGAGACAGGGGGCAGGAATGCCTACGAGCAGTACTTC.

This clonotype was picked up many times. The chain uses TRBV12-3 or TRBV12-4 and TRBJ1-1; tentative D call: TRBD1 (5 bases). V lost 6 bases, J lost 7 bases, and 12 bases lay in between. The CDR3 covers 12 residues. Here the CDR3 DNA reads TGTGCCAGCAGCCCTGGGACCGTTGAAGCTTTCTTT. Its translation is CASSPGTVEAFF.

This clonotype was found a few times. The chain combines TRBV12-3 or TRBV12-4 with TRBJ2-3, with D uncertain. The CDR3 is made up of 12 amino acids. V shed 3 bases and J shed 2 bases, with 3 bases lying between them. The CDR3 loop reads CASSFYTDTQYF. The CDR3 DNA reads as TGTGCCAGCAGTTTTTACACAGATACGCAGTATTTT.

J is TRBJ1-3 and V is TRBV20-1; 7 bases line up with TRBD1. The length of the CDR3 is 17 residues. With 6 bases clipped from V and 0 bases from J, the junction kept 14 bases outside the gene matches. Germline CDR1 DFQATT, CDR2 SNEGSKA (reference sequence). The CDR3 region is CSASPGGQRSSGNTIYF. CDR3 sequence (DNA): TGCAGTGCCTCCCCTGGGGGACAGAGAAGCTCTGGAAACACCATATATTTT.

Many counts were recorded for this clonotype. This CDR3 reads CASSPGTGIVETQYF. The CDR3 region has the DNA TGTGCCAGCAGCCCCGGGACAGGTATCGTGGAGACCCAGTACTTC. This sequence joins TRBV12-3 or TRBV12-4 and TRBJ2-5; 8 positions match TRBD1. J was trimmed by 5 bases and V by 6 bases; bases with no gene match: 11. The CDR3 consists of 15 residues.

As for this clonotype: This may be a read error: a much more frequent sequence differs by one nucleotide. The chain carries TRBV12-3 or TRBV12-4 and TRBJ2-7, with 9 bases identical to TRBD1. This CDR3 has 15 residues. For the CDR3, the DNA is TGTGCCAGCAGCCCCGGACAGGGGCGCTCCTACGGGCAGTACTTC. Its protein is CASSPGQGRSYGQYF.